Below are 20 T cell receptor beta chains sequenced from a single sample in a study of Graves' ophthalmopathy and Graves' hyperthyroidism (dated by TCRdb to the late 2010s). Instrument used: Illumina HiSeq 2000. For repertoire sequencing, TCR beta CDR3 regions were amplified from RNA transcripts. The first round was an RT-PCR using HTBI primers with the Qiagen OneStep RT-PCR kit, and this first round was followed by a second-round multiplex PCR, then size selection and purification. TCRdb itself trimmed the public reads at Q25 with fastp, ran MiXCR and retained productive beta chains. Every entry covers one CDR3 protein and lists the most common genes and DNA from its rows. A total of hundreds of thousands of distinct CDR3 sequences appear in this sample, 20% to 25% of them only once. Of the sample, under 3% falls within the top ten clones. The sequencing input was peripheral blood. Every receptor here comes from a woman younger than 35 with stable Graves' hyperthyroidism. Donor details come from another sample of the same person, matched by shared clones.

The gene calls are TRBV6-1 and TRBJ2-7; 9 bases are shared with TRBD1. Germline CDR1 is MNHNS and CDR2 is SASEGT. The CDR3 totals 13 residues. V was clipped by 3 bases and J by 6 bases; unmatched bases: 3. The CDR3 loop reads CASSDRQGVEQYF. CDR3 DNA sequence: TGTGCCAGCAGTGATCGACAGGGGGTCGAGCAGTACTTC.

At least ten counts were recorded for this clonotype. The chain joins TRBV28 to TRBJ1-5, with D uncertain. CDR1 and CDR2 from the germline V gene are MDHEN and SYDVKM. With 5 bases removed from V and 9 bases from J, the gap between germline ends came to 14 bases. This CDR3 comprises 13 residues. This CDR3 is CASSVEGFRPQHF. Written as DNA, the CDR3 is TGTGCCAGCAGTGTCGAGGGTTTTAGGCCCCAGCATTTT.

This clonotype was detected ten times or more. The CDR3 region has the DNA TGTGCCTGGGCGACCGGGACGGAGAACACTGAAGCTTTCTTT. Its protein product is CAWATGTENTEAFF. V and J are TRBV30 and TRBJ1-1; TRBD1 might be the D (5 bases). The CDR3 is 14 amino acids. V dropped 5 bases and J dropped 1 base, with 14 bases sitting between them. Germline lookup yields CDR1 GTSNPN and CDR2 SVGIG (reference sequence). The whole variable domain, filled in from reference TRBV30 and TRBJ1-1, reads SQTIHQWPATLVQPVGSPLSLECTVEGTSNPNLYWYRQAAGRGLQLLFYSVGIGQISSEVPQNLSASRPQDRQFILSSKKLLLSDSGFYLCAWATGTENTEAFFGQGTRLTVV.

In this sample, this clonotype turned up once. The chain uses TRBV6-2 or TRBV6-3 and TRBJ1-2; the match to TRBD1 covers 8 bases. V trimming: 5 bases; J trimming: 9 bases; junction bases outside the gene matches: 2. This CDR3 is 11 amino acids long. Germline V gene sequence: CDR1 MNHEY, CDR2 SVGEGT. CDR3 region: CASSRQGSYTF. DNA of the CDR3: TGTGCCAGCAGTCGACAGGGGAGCTACACCTTC.

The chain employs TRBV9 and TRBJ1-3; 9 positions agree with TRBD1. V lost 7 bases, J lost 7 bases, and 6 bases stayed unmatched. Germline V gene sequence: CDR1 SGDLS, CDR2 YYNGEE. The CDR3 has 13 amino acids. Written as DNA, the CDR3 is TGTGCCAGCGGGACAGGGTATCGGAACACCATATATTTT. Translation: CASGTGYRNTIYF. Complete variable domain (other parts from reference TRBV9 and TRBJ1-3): DSGVTQTPKHLITATGQRVTLRCSPRSGDLSVYWYQQSLDQGLQFLIQYYNGEERAKGNILERFSAQQFPDLHSELNLSSLELGDSALYFCASGTGYRNTIYFGEGSWLTVV.

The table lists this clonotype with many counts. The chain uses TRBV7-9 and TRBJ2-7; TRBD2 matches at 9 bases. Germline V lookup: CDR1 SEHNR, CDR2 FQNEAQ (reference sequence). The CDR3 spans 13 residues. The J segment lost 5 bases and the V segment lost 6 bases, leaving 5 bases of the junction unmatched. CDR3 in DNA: TGTGCCAGCAGAATTAGCGGGAGTAACGAGCAGTACTTC. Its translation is CASRISGSNEQYF.

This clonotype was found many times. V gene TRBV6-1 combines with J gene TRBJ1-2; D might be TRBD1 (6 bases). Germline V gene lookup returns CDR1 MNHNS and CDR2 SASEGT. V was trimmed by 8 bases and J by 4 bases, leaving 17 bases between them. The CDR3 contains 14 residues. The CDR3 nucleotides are TGTGCCAGCCTGGGTTGGGGGGCTTCCTATGGCTACACCTTC. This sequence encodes CASLGWGASYGYTF.

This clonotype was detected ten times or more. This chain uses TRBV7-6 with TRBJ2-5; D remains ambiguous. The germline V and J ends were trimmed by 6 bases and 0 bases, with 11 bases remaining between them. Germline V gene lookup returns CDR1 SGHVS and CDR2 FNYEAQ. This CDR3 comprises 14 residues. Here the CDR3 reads CASSLNGYQETQYF. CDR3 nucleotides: TGTGCCAGCAGTCTTAACGGATACCAAGAGACCCAGTACTTC. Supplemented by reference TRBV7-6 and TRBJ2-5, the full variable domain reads GAGVSQSPRYKVTKRGQDVALRCDPISGHVSLYWYRQALGQGPEFLTYFNYEAQQDKSGLPNDRFSAERPEGSISTLTIQRTEQRDSAMYRCASSLNGYQETQYFGPGTRLLVL.

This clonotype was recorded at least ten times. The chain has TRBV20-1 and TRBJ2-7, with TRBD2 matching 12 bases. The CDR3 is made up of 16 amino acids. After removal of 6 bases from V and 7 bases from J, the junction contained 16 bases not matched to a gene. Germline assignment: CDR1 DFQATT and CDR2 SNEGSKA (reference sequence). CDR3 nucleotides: TGCAGTGCCCTTCCGGACCGACTAGCGGGAGATGGTGAGCAGTACTTC. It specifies CSALPDRLAGDGEQYF.

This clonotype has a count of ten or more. CDR3 amino acids: CASSERGADRGELFF. The DNA for the CDR3 is TGTGCCAGCAGTGAAAGGGGAGCGGACCGCGGGGAGCTGTTTTTT. The V gene is TRBV6-1, the J gene TRBJ2-2; D tentatively reads TRBD1 or TRBD2 (5 bases each). V was trimmed by 2 bases and J by 7 bases, leaving 14 bases between them. CDR1 is MNHNS and CDR2 is SASEGT in the germline V gene. This CDR3 contains 15 residues.

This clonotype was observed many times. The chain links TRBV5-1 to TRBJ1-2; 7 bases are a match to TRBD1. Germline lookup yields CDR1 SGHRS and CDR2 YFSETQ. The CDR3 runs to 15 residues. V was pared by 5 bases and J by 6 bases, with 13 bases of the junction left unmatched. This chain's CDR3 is CASSPQGVMDDGYTF. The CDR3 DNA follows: TGCGCCAGCAGTCCGCAGGGGGTAATGGACGATGGCTACACCTTC.

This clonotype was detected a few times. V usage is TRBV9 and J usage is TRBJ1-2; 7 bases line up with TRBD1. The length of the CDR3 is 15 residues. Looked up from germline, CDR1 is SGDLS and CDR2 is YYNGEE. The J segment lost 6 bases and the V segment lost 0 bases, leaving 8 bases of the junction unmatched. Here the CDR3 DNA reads TGTGCCAGCAGCGTAGAAGTTGAGGGGGCCAATGGCTACACCTTC. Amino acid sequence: CASSVEVEGANGYTF.

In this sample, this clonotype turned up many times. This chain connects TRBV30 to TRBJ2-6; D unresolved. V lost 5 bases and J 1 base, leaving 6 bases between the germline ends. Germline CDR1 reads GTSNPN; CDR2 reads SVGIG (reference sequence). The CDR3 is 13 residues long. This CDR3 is CAWSRSGANVLTF. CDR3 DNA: TGTGCCTGGTCCAGGTCTGGGGCCAACGTCCTGACTTTC. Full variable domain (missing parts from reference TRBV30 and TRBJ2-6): SQTIHQWPATLVQPVGSPLSLECTVEGTSNPNLYWYRQAAGRGLQLLFYSVGIGQISSEVPQNLSASRPQDRQFILSSKKLLLSDSGFYLCAWSRSGANVLTFGAGSRLTVL.

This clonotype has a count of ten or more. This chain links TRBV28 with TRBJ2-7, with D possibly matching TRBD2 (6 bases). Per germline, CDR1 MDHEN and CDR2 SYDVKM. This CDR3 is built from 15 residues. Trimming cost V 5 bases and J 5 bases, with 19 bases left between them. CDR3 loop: CASSPVGGTFHEQYF. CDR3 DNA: TGTGCCAGCAGTCCCGTCGGGGGAACCTTTCACGAGCAGTACTTC.

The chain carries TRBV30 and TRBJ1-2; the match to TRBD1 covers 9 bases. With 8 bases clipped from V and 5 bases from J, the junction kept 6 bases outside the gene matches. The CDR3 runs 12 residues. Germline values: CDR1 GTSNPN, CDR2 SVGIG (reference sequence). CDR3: CARRQGGYGYTF. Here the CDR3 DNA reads TGTGCCAGACGACAGGGGGGATATGGCTACACCTTC. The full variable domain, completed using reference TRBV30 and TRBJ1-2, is SQTIHQWPATLVQPVGSPLSLECTVEGTSNPNLYWYRQAAGRGLQLLFYSVGIGQISSEVPQNLSASRPQDRQFILSSKKLLLSDSGFYLCARRQGGYGYTFGSGTRLTVV.

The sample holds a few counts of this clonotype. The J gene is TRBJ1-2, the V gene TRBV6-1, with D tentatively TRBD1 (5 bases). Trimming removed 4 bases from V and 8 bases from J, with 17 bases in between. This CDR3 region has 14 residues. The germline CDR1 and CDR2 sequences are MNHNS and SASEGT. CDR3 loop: CASSGEVRAYGYTF. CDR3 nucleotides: TGTGCCAGCAGTGGTGAGGTCAGGGCGTACGGCTACACCTTC.

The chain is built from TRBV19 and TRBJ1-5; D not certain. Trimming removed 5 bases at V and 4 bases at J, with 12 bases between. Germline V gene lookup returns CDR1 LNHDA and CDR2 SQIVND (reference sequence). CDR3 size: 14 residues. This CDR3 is CASSVKSWNQPQHF. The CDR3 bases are TGTGCCAGTAGTGTAAAAAGTTGGAATCAGCCCCAGCATTTT. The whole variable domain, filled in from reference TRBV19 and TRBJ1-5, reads DGGITQSPKYLFRKEGQNVTLSCEQNLNHDAMYWYRQDPGQGLRLIYYSQIVNDFQKGDIAEGYSVSREKKESFPLTVTSAQKNPTAFYLCASSVKSWNQPQHFGDGTRLSIL.

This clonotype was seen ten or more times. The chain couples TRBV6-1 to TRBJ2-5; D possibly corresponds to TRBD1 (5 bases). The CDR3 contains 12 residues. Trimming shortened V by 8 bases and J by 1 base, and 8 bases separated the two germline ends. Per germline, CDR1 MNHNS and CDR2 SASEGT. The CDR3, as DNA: TGTGCCAGCCACAGGACCCAAGAGACCCAGTACTTC. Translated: CASHRTQETQYF.

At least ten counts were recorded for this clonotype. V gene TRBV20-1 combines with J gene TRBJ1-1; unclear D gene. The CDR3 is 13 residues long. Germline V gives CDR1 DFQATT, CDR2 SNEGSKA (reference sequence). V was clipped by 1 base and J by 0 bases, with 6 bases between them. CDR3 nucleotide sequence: TGCAGTGCTAGAGGCAGCATGAACACTGAAGCTTTCTTT. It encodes CSARGSMNTEAFF.

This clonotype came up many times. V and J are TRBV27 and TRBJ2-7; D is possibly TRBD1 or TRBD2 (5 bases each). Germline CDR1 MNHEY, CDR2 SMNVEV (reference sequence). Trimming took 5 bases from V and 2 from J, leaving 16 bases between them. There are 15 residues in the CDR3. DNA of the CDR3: TGTGCCAGCAGTAAGGGACCCCCGGGCACCTACGAGCAGTACTTC. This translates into CASSKGPPGTYEQYF.